This T cell receptor (beta chain) was documented in a study of vaccination effects on CD4 cells after COVID-19. Study details: They grew roughly 2 million PBMC in each well, adding about 10 IU/ml IL-2 and 8.5 to 10 ug/ml peptides.

Isolation of CD4+ T cells took place after approximately ten days of culture. No vaccinee had earlier SARS-CoV-2 infection, and nucleocapsid antibodies were negative. Cultures got half-medium changes with IL-2 on days 3 and 7. This clone was seen just once. Its antigen remains unknown. Produced via immunoSEQ multiplex PCR; TCRdb's table is partial and in-frame only. This sample has about 70,000 clones, with roughly three quarters found just once. The germline V gene has CDR1 SGHRS and CDR2 YFSETQ. The CDR3 is 13 amino acids. The V and J ends lost 2 bases and 5 bases, in that order; junction bases with no gene match: 2.

The receptor's source is a human donor who received a COVID-19 vaccine. The sequences come from CD4+ T cells from PBMCs cultured without peptide, collected before COVID-19 vaccination. The chain combines TRBV5-1 with TRBJ1-2; 8 bases are shared with TRBD1. CDR3 in amino acids: CASSFTGGYGYTF. CDR3 coding DNA: TGCGCCAGCAGCTTTACAGGGGGATATGGCTACACCTTC.